In this sample, the clone carrying this T cell receptor (beta chain) turned up a few times. This specimen comes from a study of T cells after yellow fever vaccination. TCRdb fed the 5' RACE reads into MiXCR, producing one record per CDR3 protein. The table lists a few hundred thousand distinct CDR3 sequences, less than 20% of them singletons. This CDR3 comprises 16 residues. The trim removed 6 bases at V and 0 bases at J, leaving 4 bases unmatched. The sequence came from a man younger than 30 who received the YFV17D yellow fever vaccine. The chain is built from TRBV12-3 or TRBV12-4 and TRBJ2-1, with 11 bases fitting TRBD1. Sequencing was performed on PBMCs, taken around 5 days after the first yellow fever vaccination. CDR3 nucleotides: TGTGCCAGCAGGGAGGGGACAGGGGGCTCCTACAATGAGCAGTTCTTC. Its protein product is CASREGTGGSYNEQFF.